This TCR beta chain was captured in a study of neurological immune-mediated disorders. Each CDR3 protein is one row after TCRdb ran MiXCR on the 5' RACE reads. Here the sample spans around 100,000 distinct CDR3 sequences, 10% to 14% being singletons. This sample's time point: longitudinal time-point 3. At least ten counts were recorded for this clonotype. V was trimmed by 6 bases and J by 2 bases, leaving 10 bases between them. Germline lookup yields CDR1 MDHEN and CDR2 SYDVKM. CDR3 length equals 13 residues. The chain employs TRBV28 and TRBJ2-5; D may be TRBD2 (5 bases). The origin of this receptor is a female donor with HTLV-1-associated myelopathy (HAM/TSP). Sequenced input: PBMCs. The CDR3 is CASSRSGQETQYF. The CDR3 DNA is TGTGCCAGCAGCCGAAGCGGACAAGAGACCCAGTACTTC.